This T cell receptor beta chain emerged from a study of T cell responses to AZD1222 COVID-19 vaccine. Notes on the study in general: Spike-wide vaccine-associated CD4 TCRs dominated at 160-218 and 743-854. Spike-specific TCR breadth and depth rose after two AZD1222 doses. The study reported that nearly half of spike-specific TCRs target unmutated variant regions.

The CDR3 runs 15 residues. Germline V gene lookup returns CDR1 SGHNT and CDR2 YYREEE (reference sequence). V lost 4 bases and J 1 base, leaving 13 bases between the germline ends. TCRdb keeps only in-frame clones here, not all; method: immunoSEQ multiplex PCR. The sample gives about 130,000 clones, roughly 90% of which show up once; around 3.6% is in the top ten. For this clone: Its target is not known.

V and J are TRBV5-4 and TRBJ2-3; D is unresolved. This receptor was taken from an adult in good health. The sequencing used peripheral blood, collected on day 0 of AZD1222 vaccination. This CDR3 is CASSNSKTGTDTQYF. For the CDR3, the DNA is TGTGCCAGCAGCAATAGCAAGACGGGCACAGATACGCAGTATTTT.